This TCR beta chain was found in a study of CD8 T cells in Susac syndrome. RNA totalling roughly 0.5 to 1 ug underwent reverse transcription with random hexamers. The TCR beta CDR3 was amplified by immunoSEQ multiplex PCR across 54 Vbeta, 13 Jbeta. Via MiXCR, TCRdb re-called the immunoSEQ multiplex PCR reads, giving one row per CDR3 protein. The sample lists over 100,000 distinct CDR3 sequences; 96% were seen once. Germline values: CDR1 SEHNR, CDR2 FQNEAQ (reference sequence). This CDR3 is 14 amino acids long. The J segment lost 7 bases and the V segment lost 1 base, leaving 6 bases of the junction unmatched.

Input material: CD4+ T cells from PBMCs. V and J are TRBV7-9 and TRBJ2-7; 8 bases match TRBD2. The receptor comes from a human donor in good health. The CDR3 nucleotides read TGTGCCAGCAGCTTAGGGGCGGGGGGTCGTGAGCAGTACTTC. The encoded protein is CASSLGAGGREQYF.